Listed here is a single T cell receptor beta chain. Survey-level TCR beta sequencing used the immunoSEQ assay. Generated by immunoSEQ multiplex PCR, the TCRdb table keeps only in-frame clones and is missing some. This table holds 45,000 to 60,000 clones, roughly 93% found once. Germline V CDR1 and CDR2: LGHDT, YNNKEL (reference sequence). Between the trimmed V and J ends, which lost 2 bases and 1 base, there was a span of 8 bases. The CDR3 extends over 15 amino acids. The sequenced sample consisted of PBMCs. This rearrangement joins TRBV3-1 (or the pseudogene TRBV3-2) to TRBJ2-2; weak D call: TRBD2 (5 bases). This sequence originates from a man aged 40-50 years with rheumatoid arthritis. The CDR3 is CASSQRTQNTGELFF. The CDR3 DNA reads as TGTGCCAGCAGCCAAAGGACTCAGAACACCGGGGAGCTGTTTTTT.